Listed below are T cell receptor beta chains from one sample, sequenced in a study of blood T cells in healthy people across ages. MiXCR, run by TCRdb on the 5' RACE reads, gives a single entry per CDR3 protein. The sample carries 1.5 million to 1.9 million distinct CDR3 sequences, around 40% recorded once. Sequencing input: blood. These receptors all come from a woman younger than 30 in good health. Both conserved end residues are part of each CDR3. A D gene is named only where the DNA matches it firmly. Not every row has a clone size; where given, it reads once, few, many or a size class.

CDR3aa: CASSFFRTSGHNEQFF; CDR3nt: TGTGCCAGCAGTTTCTTTCGGACTAGCGGGCACAATGAGCAGTTCTTC; abundance: NA; d_gene: TRBD2; j_gene: TRBJ2-1; v_gene: TRBV28
CDR3aa: CASSEPASDHHGYTF; CDR3nt: TGTGCCAGCAGCGAACCGGCGTCCGATCATCATGGCTACACCTTC; abundance: NA; d_gene: NA; j_gene: TRBJ1-2; v_gene: TRBV7-9
CDR3aa: CASSEYVGAGDPYGYTF; CDR3nt: TGTGCCAGCAGTGAATACGTCGGGGCAGGGGATCCTTATGGCTACACCTTC; abundance: NA; d_gene: NA; j_gene: TRBJ1-2; v_gene: TRBV6-1
CDR3aa: CASRPNKLWGYGYTF; CDR3nt: TGTGCCAGCAGACCCAACAAATTGTGGGGATATGGCTACACCTTC; abundance: NA; d_gene: NA; j_gene: TRBJ1-2; v_gene: TRBV6-5
CDR3aa: CASSLGGRSYNSPLHF; CDR3nt: TGTGCCAGCAGCTTAGGAGGACGCTCCTATAATTCACCCCTCCACTTT; abundance: NA; d_gene: NA; j_gene: TRBJ1-6; v_gene: TRBV7-2
CDR3aa: CASSPDSEQFF; CDR3nt: TGTGCCAGCAGCCCCGACAGTGAGCAGTTCTTC; abundance: many; d_gene: NA; j_gene: TRBJ2-1; v_gene: TRBV9
CDR3aa: CASSFGASDQETQYF; CDR3nt: TGTGCCAGCAGTTTTGGGGCTAGCGACCAAGAGACCCAGTACTTC; abundance: few; d_gene: NA; j_gene: TRBJ2-5; v_gene: TRBV28
CDR3aa: CASSPLPEYEQYF; CDR3nt: TGTGCCAGCAGTCCTCTCCCCGAATACGAGCAGTACTTC; abundance: few; d_gene: NA; j_gene: TRBJ2-7; v_gene: TRBV7-9
CDR3aa: CSARGGREFAKQYF; CDR3nt: TGCAGTGCTAGAGGCGGGCGGGAGTTTGCCAAGCAGTACTTC; abundance: once; d_gene: TRBD2; j_gene: TRBJ2-7; v_gene: TRBV20-1
CDR3aa: CASSQGEWDEGAYEQYF; CDR3nt: TGTGCCAGCAGCCAAGGTGAATGGGACGAGGGAGCCTACGAGCAGTACTTC; abundance: NA; d_gene: NA; j_gene: TRBJ2-7; v_gene: TRBV4-2
CDR3aa: CAWRLDSPGELFF; CDR3nt: TGTGCCTGGAGGCTCGATTCTCCCGGGGAGCTGTTTTTT; abundance: NA; d_gene: NA; j_gene: TRBJ2-2; v_gene: TRBV30
CDR3aa: CSARDRGRNGYTF; CDR3nt: TGCAGTGCTAGAGACAGGGGGAGGAATGGCTACACCTTC; abundance: NA; d_gene: TRBD1; j_gene: TRBJ1-2; v_gene: TRBV20-1
CDR3aa: CASSWDRGLQETQYF; CDR3nt: TGTGCCAGCAGTTGGGACAGGGGGCTCCAAGAGACCCAGTACTTC; abundance: NA; d_gene: TRBD1; j_gene: TRBJ2-5; v_gene: TRBV6-5
CDR3aa: CASSLGLGGNEKLFF; CDR3nt: TGTGCCAGCAGCTTAGGTCTGGGGGGAAATGAAAAACTGTTTTTT; abundance: NA; d_gene: NA; j_gene: TRBJ1-4; v_gene: TRBV7-2
CDR3aa: CASSPTYSPLHF; CDR3nt: TGTGCCAGCAGCCCGACCTATTCACCCCTCCACTTT; abundance: NA; d_gene: NA; j_gene: TRBJ1-6; v_gene: TRBV11-3
CDR3aa: CASSPDLRGYTF; CDR3nt: TGTGCCAGCAGTCCGGACCTGAGGGGCTACACCTTC; abundance: NA; d_gene: NA; j_gene: TRBJ1-2; v_gene: TRBV6-2/TRBV6-3
CDR3aa: CSVEEEGRGPWVQIQYF; CDR3nt: TGCAGCGTTGAAGAAGAGGGGAGGGGTCCTTGGGTACAGATTCAGTACTTC; abundance: once; d_gene: TRBD2; j_gene: TRBJ2-4; v_gene: TRBV29-1
CDR3aa: CASSSAAGGSYEQYF; CDR3nt: TGTGCCAGTAGCTCAGCAGCGGGGGGTTCCTACGAGCAGTACTTC; abundance: NA; d_gene: TRBD2; j_gene: TRBJ2-7; v_gene: TRBV13
CDR3aa: CASSATGRGRSNEKLFF; CDR3nt: TGCGCCAGCAGCGCAACCGGGCGGGGGCGGTCGAATGAAAAACTGTTTTTT; abundance: NA; d_gene: NA; j_gene: TRBJ1-4; v_gene: TRBV4-3
CDR3aa: CASSLPGTAYNEQFF; CDR3nt: TGTGCCAGCAGCTTGCCCGGGACAGCCTACAATGAGCAGTTCTTC; abundance: many; d_gene: TRBD1; j_gene: TRBJ2-1; v_gene: TRBV7-9
CDR3aa: CASSPRQGSLAKNIQYF; CDR3nt: TGTGCCAGCAGCCCCAGACAGGGGAGTCTAGCCAAAAACATTCAGTACTTC; abundance: few; d_gene: TRBD1; j_gene: TRBJ2-4; v_gene: TRBV11-1
CDR3aa: CASSKTGTGANVLTF; CDR3nt: TGCGCCAGCAGCAAAACAGGCACTGGGGCCAACGTCCTGACTTTC; abundance: few; d_gene: NA; j_gene: TRBJ2-6; v_gene: TRBV4-1
CDR3aa: CASRSGEKNYEQYF; CDR3nt: TGTGCCAGCCGCTCAGGGGAGAAGAACTACGAGCAGTACTTC; abundance: few; d_gene: NA; j_gene: TRBJ2-7; v_gene: TRBV7-9
CDR3aa: CASSQGAGGSEKLFF; CDR3nt: TGCGCCAGCAGCCAAGGGGCGGGGGGATCCGAAAAACTGTTTTTT; abundance: NA; d_gene: NA; j_gene: TRBJ1-4; v_gene: TRBV4-3
CDR3aa: CASSLGGSGRIHEQYF; CDR3nt: TGTGCCAGCAGTTTAGGCGGTAGCGGGAGGATCCACGAGCAGTACTTC; abundance: few; d_gene: TRBD2; j_gene: TRBJ2-7; v_gene: TRBV28
CDR3aa: CASSLPQYTTSGRASSYEQYF; CDR3nt: TGTGCCAGCAGTTTACCACAATATACGACTAGCGGGAGGGCTAGCTCCTACGAGCAGTACTTC; abundance: NA; d_gene: TRBD2; j_gene: TRBJ2-7; v_gene: TRBV28
CDR3aa: CASLKRLAGLGSYNEQFF; CDR3nt: TGTGCCAGCCTCAAGAGGCTAGCGGGGTTGGGTTCCTACAATGAGCAGTTCTTC; abundance: NA; d_gene: TRBD2; j_gene: TRBJ2-1; v_gene: TRBV6-1
CDR3aa: CACSTPGVGGYTF; CDR3nt: TGTGCCTGTAGTACTCCGGGGGTTGGAGGCTACACCTTC; abundance: NA; d_gene: NA; j_gene: TRBJ1-2; v_gene: TRBV7-8
CDR3aa: CDSSQDSYGNNNEQFF; CDR3nt: TGCGACAGCAGCCAAGACTCTTACGGTAATAACAATGAGCAGTTCTTC; abundance: NA; d_gene: NA; j_gene: TRBJ2-1; v_gene: TRBV4-1
CDR3aa: CASGTGQIIETQYF; CDR3nt: TGTGCCAGCGGAACGGGACAGATAATAGAGACCCAGTACTTC; abundance: few; d_gene: TRBD1; j_gene: TRBJ2-5; v_gene: TRBV25-1
CDR3aa: CSALGLAGFSYNEQFF; CDR3nt: TGCAGTGCCCTCGGACTAGCGGGTTTCTCCTACAATGAGCAGTTCTTC; abundance: NA; d_gene: TRBD2; j_gene: TRBJ2-1; v_gene: TRBV20-1
CDR3aa: CASSSTTGTSGIVEFF; CDR3nt: TGTGCCAGCAGCTCAACAACCGGGACTAGCGGGATCGTGGAGTTCTTC; abundance: few; d_gene: TRBD2; j_gene: TRBJ2-1; v_gene: TRBV7-9
CDR3aa: CASSYSSNGRETQYF; CDR3nt: TGTGCCAGCAGTTACTCGAGTAACGGACGGGAGACCCAGTACTTC; abundance: NA; d_gene: NA; j_gene: TRBJ2-5; v_gene: TRBV6-2/TRBV6-3
CDR3aa: CSASSTDTQYF; CDR3nt: TGCAGTGCTAGCAGCACAGATACGCAGTATTTT; abundance: many; d_gene: NA; j_gene: TRBJ2-3; v_gene: TRBV20-1
CDR3aa: CASRAGGTNTDTQYF; CDR3nt: TGTGCCAGCAGGGCCGGGGGGACTAACACAGATACGCAGTATTTT; abundance: NA; d_gene: TRBD2; j_gene: TRBJ2-3; v_gene: TRBV9
CDR3aa: CASSARDGKSQHF; CDR3nt: TGTGCCAGCAGTGCCCGGGACGGCAAGTCCCAGCATTTT; abundance: few; d_gene: NA; j_gene: TRBJ1-5; v_gene: TRBV6-5
CDR3aa: CASSELGQGGEKLFF; CDR3nt: TGTGCCAGCAGTGAATTGGGCCAGGGTGGCGAAAAACTGTTTTTT; abundance: NA; d_gene: NA; j_gene: TRBJ1-4; v_gene: TRBV25-1
CDR3aa: CASSLEAGGETQYF; CDR3nt: TGTGCCAGCAGCTTGGAAGCAGGCGGAGAGACCCAGTACTTC; abundance: many; d_gene: NA; j_gene: TRBJ2-5; v_gene: TRBV7-8
CDR3aa: CASSFMGTWDSPLHF; CDR3nt: TGTGCCAGCAGCTTCATGGGAACCTGGGATTCACCCCTCCACTTT; abundance: NA; d_gene: NA; j_gene: TRBJ1-6; v_gene: TRBV5-6
CDR3aa: CASSLQSRTDTQYF; CDR3nt: TGTGCCAGCAGCTTACAGTCCCGGACAGATACGCAGTATTTT; abundance: many; d_gene: NA; j_gene: TRBJ2-3; v_gene: TRBV7-2
CDR3aa: CASSQDGGADQPQHF; CDR3nt: TGCGCCAGTAGCCAAGATGGGGGGGCCGATCAGCCCCAGCATTTT; abundance: few; d_gene: NA; j_gene: TRBJ1-5; v_gene: TRBV4-3
CDR3aa: CSARNRLVGGYTF; CDR3nt: TGCAGTGCTAGAAACCGTCTAGTGGGAGGCTACACCTTC; abundance: NA; d_gene: NA; j_gene: TRBJ1-2; v_gene: TRBV20-1
CDR3aa: CSARRLAGAETQYF; CDR3nt: TGCAGTGCTCGTCGACTAGCGGGGGCAGAGACCCAGTACTTC; abundance: few; d_gene: TRBD2; j_gene: TRBJ2-5; v_gene: TRBV20-1
CDR3aa: CSASRHASSYNSPLHF; CDR3nt: TGCAGTGCTAGTCGCCATGCTAGCTCCTATAATTCACCCCTCCACTTT; abundance: NA; d_gene: NA; j_gene: TRBJ1-6; v_gene: TRBV20-1
CDR3aa: CASRKRPPYEQYF; CDR3nt: TGTGCCAGCAGGAAACGGCCCCCCTACGAGCAGTACTTC; abundance: NA; d_gene: NA; j_gene: TRBJ2-7; v_gene: TRBV6-5
CDR3aa: CSYHLPSRGYTF; CDR3nt: TGCAGCTACCACCTTCCTTCGAGAGGCTACACCTTC; abundance: NA; d_gene: NA; j_gene: TRBJ1-2; v_gene: TRBV29-1
CDR3aa: CASSFGACEQYF; CDR3nt: TGTGCCAGCAGCTTCGGTGCCTGCGAGCAGTACTTC; abundance: NA; d_gene: NA; j_gene: TRBJ2-7; v_gene: TRBV7-2
CDR3aa: CASSATGRTGYGYTF; CDR3nt: TGCGCCAGCAGTGCCACTGGAAGGACGGGTTATGGCTACACCTTC; abundance: NA; d_gene: NA; j_gene: TRBJ1-2; v_gene: TRBV10-2
CDR3aa: CASNSRSSYGYTF; CDR3nt: TGTGCCAGCAACTCTCGTTCCAGCTATGGCTACACCTTC; abundance: few; d_gene: NA; j_gene: TRBJ1-2; v_gene: TRBV25-1
CDR3aa: CAWSRELANYGYTF; CDR3nt: TGTGCCTGGAGTAGAGAGCTAGCAAACTATGGCTACACCTTC; abundance: NA; d_gene: NA; j_gene: TRBJ1-2; v_gene: TRBV30
CDR3aa: CASRAGQFADEQFF; CDR3nt: TGTGCCAGCAGGGCGGGACAGTTTGCCGATGAGCAGTTCTTC; abundance: NA; d_gene: NA; j_gene: TRBJ2-1; v_gene: TRBV2
CDR3aa: CASSRWTGRGNNQPQHF; CDR3nt: TGTGCCAGCAGCAGATGGACAGGACGAGGAAACAATCAGCCCCAGCATTTT; abundance: NA; d_gene: TRBD1; j_gene: TRBJ1-5; v_gene: TRBV6-5
CDR3aa: CASSPMTGSGDEQYF; CDR3nt: TGTGCCAGCAGCCCTATGACAGGGAGTGGCGACGAGCAGTACTTC; abundance: NA; d_gene: TRBD1; j_gene: TRBJ2-7; v_gene: TRBV7-9
CDR3aa: CASSKAHETGLSEAFF; CDR3nt: TGTGCCAGCAGCAAAGCCCACGAGACAGGACTTAGTGAAGCTTTCTTT; abundance: NA; d_gene: NA; j_gene: TRBJ1-1; v_gene: TRBV21-1
CDR3aa: CASSQEGAKNIQYF; CDR3nt: TGTGCCAGCAGCCAGGAGGGCGCCAAAAACATTCAGTACTTC; abundance: NA; d_gene: NA; j_gene: TRBJ2-4; v_gene: TRBV12-3/TRBV12-4
CDR3aa: CAWSATGYEQYF; CDR3nt: TGTGCCTGGAGTGCGACAGGTTACGAGCAGTACTTC; abundance: NA; d_gene: NA; j_gene: TRBJ2-7; v_gene: TRBV30